The 19 T cell receptor beta chains reported below all come from one sample, sequenced in a study of brain T cells in children with intractable seizures listed by TCRdb under 2021. The sample's time point label, in plain terms: blood from clinic visit 5 months post-surgery; TSC patient then seizure free. Libraries came from the immunoSEQ multiplex PCR assay. TCRdb took this table from immuneACCESS and kept in-frame rearrangements with V and J called. Such tables lack part of the clones; where checked against another copy, unresolved V genes explain under half of the gap, and the rest is unexplained. Across this sample there are about 340,000 clones, with roughly 93% seen only once. The top ten constitute about 6% of the sample. Source: peripheral blood, taken around 5 months after surgery. These receptors came from a boy younger than two with tuberous sclerosis and intractable seizures.

This chain connects TRBV19 to TRBJ1-5; D is uncertain. Germline V gene data show CDR1 as LNHDA and CDR2 as SQIVND (reference sequence). The ends were cut back, 5 bases at V and 5 bases at J, with 10 bases in the middle. The CDR3 spans 13 residues. The chain's CDR3 is CASSWVPDQPQHF. The DNA for the CDR3 is TGTGCCAGTAGTTGGGTACCGGATCAGCCCCAGCATTTT.

The gene calls are TRBV7-3 and TRBJ2-5; 12 nucleotides agree with TRBD2. Germline CDR1 is SGHTA and CDR2 is FQGTGA. This CDR3 has 17 amino acids. The CDR3 here is CASSPGRTSGTGETQYF. The CDR3 coding sequence is TGTGCAAGCTCACCCGGGCGGACTAGCGGGACAGGAGAGACCCAGTACTTC.

The V and J genes are TRBV4-1 and TRBJ2-5; TRBD2 matches at 9 bases. The V gene's germline CDR1 is MGHRA and CDR2 YSYEKL. This CDR3 region has 16 residues. Unmatched junction bases numbered 9, after V lost 5 bases and J lost 2 bases. CDR3 sequence reads: CASSARLAEIQETQYF. In DNA, the CDR3 is TGCGCCAGCAGCGCGAGACTAGCGGAGATACAAGAGACCCAGTACTTC.

This chain uses TRBV30 with TRBJ1-1; D unresolved. V was cut by 2 bases and J by 6 bases, with 10 bases left in between. The CDR3 has 12 residues. Germline loops: CDR1 GTSNPN, CDR2 SVGIG (reference sequence). CDR3 coding DNA: TGTGCCTGGAGTACGCTTGAAGCTGAAGCTTTCTTT. This gives the protein CAWSTLEAEAFF.

The chain uses TRBV29-1 and TRBJ2-7, with a possible D match to TRBD2 (7 bases). The V gene's germline CDR1 is SQVTM and CDR2 ANQGSEA. The CDR3 totals 11 residues. Deletions cut 6 bases from V and 6 bases from J, with 12 bases between. CDR3 nucleotide sequence: TGCAGCGTGAGGGGGGGCGCCGAGCAGTACTTC. Protein sequence: CSVRGGAEQYF.

This clone was counted once. The rearrangement links TRBV30 to TRBJ1-1; the D gene is possibly TRBD1 (6 bases). V was trimmed by 3 bases and J by 3 bases, leaving 14 bases between them. Germline loops: CDR1 GTSNPN, CDR2 SVGIG (reference sequence). This CDR3 has 14 residues. The CDR3 spells CAWRNRVSDTEAFF. DNA for the CDR3: TGTGCCTGGAGGAACAGGGTATCGGACACTGAAGCTTTCTTT.

The chain joins TRBV3-1 (or the pseudogene TRBV3-2) to TRBJ2-7; D unclear. In germline, CDR1 is LGHDT, CDR2 YNNKEL (reference sequence). Trimming pared 0 bases from V and 1 base from J, leaving 7 bases between. CDR3 size: 14 residues. The CDR3 protein is CASSQDHKSYEQYF. The CDR3 DNA is TGTGCCAGCAGCCAAGATCACAAGTCCTACGAGCAGTACTTC.

CDR3 coding DNA: TGTGCCAGCAGCCAAGGGGGACTAGCGGGCCAAGAGACCCAGTACTTC. It codes for CASSQGGLAGQETQYF. V usage is TRBV4-2 and J usage is TRBJ2-5; 12 bases agree with TRBD2. CDR3 length equals 16 residues. Per the germline V gene, CDR1 is LGHNA and CDR2 is YNFKEQ. Trimming removed 1 base from V and 1 base from J; junction bases left unmatched: 1.

J is TRBJ1-2 and V is TRBV6-5, with D perhaps TRBD1 (5 bases). Germline V CDR1 and CDR2: MNHEY, SVGAGI. Trimming removed 7 bases at V and 8 bases at J, with 17 bases between. The CDR3 consists of 13 residues. DNA of the CDR3: TGTGCCAGCACGCAAATCGGGCAGGGAGGCTACACCTTC. Translating it yields CASTQIGQGGYTF.

The genes are TRBV28 and TRBJ2-6, with D hard to call. This CDR3 comprises 13 residues. Germline CDR1 and CDR2: MDHEN and SYDVKM. Trimming took 5 bases from V and 9 from J, leaving 11 bases between them. The CDR3 loop is CASSLGSHNVLTF. For the CDR3, the DNA is TGTGCCAGCAGTCTTGGCTCTCACAACGTCCTGACTTTC.

V gene TRBV5-8 combines with J gene TRBJ1-1; D unresolved. V dropped 2 bases and J dropped 0 bases, with 14 bases sitting between them. Per germline, CDR1 SGHTS and CDR2 YDEGEE. The CDR3 length is 16 residues. CDR3 sequence (DNA): TGTGCCAGCAGCTTAAATGGTCGGCACATGAACACTGAAGCTTTCTTT. This codes for CASSLNGRHMNTEAFF.

The chain uses TRBV19 and TRBJ2-2, with a possible D match to TRBD2 (6 bases). Per the germline V gene, CDR1 is LNHDA and CDR2 is SQIVND (reference sequence). This CDR3 is built from 16 residues. Trimming stripped 7 bases from V and 1 base from J, with 16 bases between. This CDR3 is CASTYDRDWNTGELFF. CDR3 nucleotides: TGTGCCAGTACCTATGACCGGGACTGGAACACCGGGGAGCTGTTTTTT.

This clone came up once. The chain links TRBV4-1 to TRBJ2-3, with 11 bases identical to TRBD2. This CDR3 contains 17 residues. V was pared by 1 base and J by 1 base, with 4 bases of the junction left unmatched. From germline, CDR1 is MGHRA and CDR2 YSYEKL. The CDR3 loop reads CASSQVVLAGGTDTQYF. The CDR3 DNA sequence: TGCGCCAGCAGCCAAGTTGTACTAGCGGGGGGCACAGATACGCAGTATTTT.

This clone was counted a single time. This chain joins TRBV5-1 and TRBJ2-7, with 7 positions matching TRBD2. Trimming removed 3 bases from V and 1 base from J; junction bases left unmatched: 7. This CDR3 contains 15 residues. CDR1 SGHRS and CDR2 YFSETQ come from the germline V gene. CDR3 loop: CASSWGRGGSYEQYF. The CDR3 DNA is TGCGCCAGCAGCTGGGGGAGGGGAGGATCCTACGAGCAGTACTTC. Variable domain in full (rest from reference TRBV5-1 and TRBJ2-7): KAGVTQTPRYLIKTRGQQVTLSCSPISGHRSVSWYQQTPGQGLQFLFEYFSETQRNKGNFPGRFSGRQFSNSRSEMNVSTLELGDSALYLCASSWGRGGSYEQYFGPGTRLTVT.

The chain employs TRBV9 and TRBJ2-7; no definite D call. CDR1 is SGDLS, CDR2 YYNGEE, per germline. The CDR3 totals 15 residues. V lost 1 base and J lost 0, with 11 bases in between. This CDR3 reads CASSVSPGSSYEQYF. The CDR3 region has the DNA TGTGCCAGCAGCGTATCTCCCGGGTCCTCCTACGAGCAGTACTTC.

The chain uses TRBV6-5 and TRBJ2-5, with D perhaps TRBD1 or TRBD2 (5 bases each). The CDR3 is 13 amino acids. V lost 8 bases and J 4 bases, leaving 14 bases between the germline ends. Per germline, CDR1 MNHEY and CDR2 SVGAGI. CDR3 DNA sequence: TGTGCCAGCGGGTATGGGGGAATAGAGACCCAGTACTTC. Encoded protein: CASGYGGIETQYF.

The V gene is TRBV10-2, the J gene TRBJ2-7; D not certain. In germline, CDR1 is WSHSY, CDR2 SAAADI. The V end was cut by 7 bases, the J end by 2 bases, with 12 bases between. The CDR3 is made up of 13 amino acids. CDR3 region: CASKPGGPYEQYF. The CDR3 DNA follows: TGCGCCAGCAAGCCGGGCGGTCCCTACGAGCAGTACTTC.

This chain connects TRBV7-2 to TRBJ2-5, with TRBD2 identical over 9 bases. This CDR3 contains 16 residues. The trim removed 3 bases at V and 6 bases at J, leaving 11 bases unmatched. Germline-derived CDR1 and CDR2 are SGHTA and FQGNSA. CDR3 protein: CASSFVAGVIRQTQYF. As DNA, the CDR3 is TGTGCCAGCAGCTTTGTAGCGGGGGTCATCCGCCAGACCCAGTACTTC.

The chain is built from TRBV12-2 and TRBJ1-4; the D call in the table, TRBD1, was not verified against the DNA. TRBV12-2 is a pseudogene segment. The CDR3 is 14 amino acids. In DNA, the CDR3 is TGTGCAAGTCGCCCAGGGACAGGGGTAGAAAAACTGTTTTTT. It specifies CASRPGTGVEKLFF.